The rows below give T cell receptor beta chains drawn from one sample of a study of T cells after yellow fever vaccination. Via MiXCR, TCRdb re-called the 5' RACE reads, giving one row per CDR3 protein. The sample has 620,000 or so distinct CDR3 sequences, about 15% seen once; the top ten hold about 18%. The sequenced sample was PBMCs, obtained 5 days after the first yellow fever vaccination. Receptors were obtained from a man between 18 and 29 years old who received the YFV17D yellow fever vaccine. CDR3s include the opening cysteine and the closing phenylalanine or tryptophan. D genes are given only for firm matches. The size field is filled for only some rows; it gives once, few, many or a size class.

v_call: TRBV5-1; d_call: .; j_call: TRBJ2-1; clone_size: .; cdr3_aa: CASSQAMGDEQFF; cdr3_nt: TGCGCCAGCAGCCAGGCTATGGGGGATGAGCAGTTCTTC
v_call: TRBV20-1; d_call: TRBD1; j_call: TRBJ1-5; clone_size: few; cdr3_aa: CSALRTGAYNQPQHF; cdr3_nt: TGCAGTGCTCTCAGGACAGGGGCGTACAATCAGCCCCAGCATTTT
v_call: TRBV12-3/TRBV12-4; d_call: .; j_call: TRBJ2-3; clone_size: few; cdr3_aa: CASSLGQHNTDTQYF; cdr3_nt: TGTGCCAGCAGTTTAGGGCAACATAACACAGATACGCAGTATTTT
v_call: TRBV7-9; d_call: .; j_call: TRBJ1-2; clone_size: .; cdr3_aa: CASSLGGWDRTYGYTF; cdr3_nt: TGTGCCAGCAGCTTAGGGGGCTGGGATAGAACCTATGGCTACACCTTC
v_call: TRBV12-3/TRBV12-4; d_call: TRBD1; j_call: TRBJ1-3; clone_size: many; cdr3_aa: CASSWDSSGNTIYF; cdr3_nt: TGTGCCAGCAGTTGGGACAGCTCTGGAAACACCATATATTTT
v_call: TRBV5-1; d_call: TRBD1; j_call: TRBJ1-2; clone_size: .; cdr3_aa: CASSLAATGSYGYTF; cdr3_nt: TGCGCCAGCAGCTTGGCGGCGACAGGGTCATATGGCTACACCTTC
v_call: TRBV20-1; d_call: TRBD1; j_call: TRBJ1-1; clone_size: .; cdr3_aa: CSARDREVNTEAFF; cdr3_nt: TGCAGTGCTAGGGACAGGGAGGTGAACACTGAAGCTTTCTTT
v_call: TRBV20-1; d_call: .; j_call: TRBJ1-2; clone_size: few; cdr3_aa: CSAPGGNYGYTF; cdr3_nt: TGCAGTGCTCCCGGGGGGAACTATGGCTACACCTTC
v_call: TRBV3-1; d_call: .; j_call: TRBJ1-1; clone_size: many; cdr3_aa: CASSQGGNTEAFF; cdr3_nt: TGTGCCAGCAGCCAAGGAGGGAACACTGAAGCTTTCTTT
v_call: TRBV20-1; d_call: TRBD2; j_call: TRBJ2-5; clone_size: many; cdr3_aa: CSANSGGARETQYF; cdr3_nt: TGCAGTGCTAACAGCGGGGGGGCCCGAGAGACCCAGTACTTC
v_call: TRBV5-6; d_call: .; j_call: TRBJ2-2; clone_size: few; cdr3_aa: CASSFNPPGELFF; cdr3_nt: TGTGCCAGCAGCTTTAACCCCCCCGGGGAGCTGTTTTTT
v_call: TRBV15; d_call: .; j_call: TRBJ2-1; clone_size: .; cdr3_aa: CATSLQGDEQFF; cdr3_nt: TGTGCCACCAGCTTGCAAGGGGATGAGCAGTTCTTC
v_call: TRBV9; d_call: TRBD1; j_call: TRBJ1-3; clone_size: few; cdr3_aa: CASSVQDRGRGNTIYF; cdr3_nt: TGTGCCAGCAGCGTACAGGACAGGGGGCGTGGAAACACCATATATTTT
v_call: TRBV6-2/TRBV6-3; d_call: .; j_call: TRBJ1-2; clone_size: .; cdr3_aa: CATSEWFYGYTF; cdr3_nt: TGTGCCACCAGCGAATGGTTCTATGGCTACACCTTC
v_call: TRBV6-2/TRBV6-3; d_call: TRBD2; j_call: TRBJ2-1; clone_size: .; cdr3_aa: CASREIGTSDYNEQFF; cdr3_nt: TGTGCCAGCAGGGAAATCGGGACTAGCGACTACAATGAGCAGTTCTTC
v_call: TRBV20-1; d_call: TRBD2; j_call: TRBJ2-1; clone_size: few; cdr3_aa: CSAPPRTSGDYNEQFF; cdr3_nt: TGCAGTGCTCCTCCAAGGACTAGCGGGGACTACAATGAGCAGTTCTTC
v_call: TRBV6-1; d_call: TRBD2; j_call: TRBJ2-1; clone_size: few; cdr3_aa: CASRGTSGAYNEQFF; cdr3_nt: TGTGCCAGCAGAGGGACTAGCGGGGCGTACAATGAGCAGTTCTTC
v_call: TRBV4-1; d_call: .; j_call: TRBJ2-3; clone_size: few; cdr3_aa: CASSQEPTLGDTQYF; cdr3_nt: TGCGCCAGCAGCCAAGAGCCTACCTTGGGAGATACGCAGTATTTT
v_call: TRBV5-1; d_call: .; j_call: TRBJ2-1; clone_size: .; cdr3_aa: CASSLRQVTNEQFF; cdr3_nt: TGCGCCAGCAGCTTACGGCAGGTGACCAATGAGCAGTTCTTC
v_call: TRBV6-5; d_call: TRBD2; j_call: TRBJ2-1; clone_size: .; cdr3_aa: CASSYLAGGAYNEQFF; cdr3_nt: TGTGCCAGCAGTTACCTAGCGGGGGGCGCTTACAATGAGCAGTTCTTC
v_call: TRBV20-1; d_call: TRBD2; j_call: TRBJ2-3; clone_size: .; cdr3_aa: CSARDPTSGGADTQYF; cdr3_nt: TGCAGTGCTAGAGATCCCACTAGCGGGGGCGCAGATACGCAGTATTTT
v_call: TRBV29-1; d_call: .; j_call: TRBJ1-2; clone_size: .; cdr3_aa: CSVEPRGRVYGYTF; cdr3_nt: TGCAGCGTTGAACCACGGGGGAGGGTCTATGGCTACACCTTC
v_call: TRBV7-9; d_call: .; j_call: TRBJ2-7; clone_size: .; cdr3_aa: CASQGGSYEQYF; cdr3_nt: TGTGCCAGCCAAGGCGGTTCCTACGAGCAGTACTTC
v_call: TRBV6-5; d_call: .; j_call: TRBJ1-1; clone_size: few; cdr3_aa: CASSYSEYTEAFF; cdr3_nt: TGTGCCAGCAGTTACTCCGAGTACACTGAAGCTTTCTTT
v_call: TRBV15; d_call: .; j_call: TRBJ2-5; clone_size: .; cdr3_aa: CATSRDLGWETQYF; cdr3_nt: TGTGCCACCAGCAGAGATTTAGGGTGGGAGACCCAGTACTTC
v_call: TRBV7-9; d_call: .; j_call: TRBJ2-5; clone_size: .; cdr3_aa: CASSPLWGRMSEETQYF; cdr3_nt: TGTGCCAGCAGCCCCCTTTGGGGTCGTATGTCAGAAGAGACCCAGTACTTC
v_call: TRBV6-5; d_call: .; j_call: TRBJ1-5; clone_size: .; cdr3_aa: CASSYHPSNQPQHF; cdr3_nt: TGTGCCAGCAGTTACCACCCTAGCAATCAGCCCCAGCATTTT
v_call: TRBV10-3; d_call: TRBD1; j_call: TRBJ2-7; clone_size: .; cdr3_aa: CAISDGQGPLYEQYF; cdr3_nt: TGTGCCATCAGTGATGGACAGGGTCCCCTCTACGAGCAGTACTTC
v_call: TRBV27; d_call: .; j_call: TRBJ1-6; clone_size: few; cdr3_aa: CASSLGPGGSLHF; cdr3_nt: TGTGCCAGCAGTTTAGGGCCCGGGGGGTCCCTCCACTTT
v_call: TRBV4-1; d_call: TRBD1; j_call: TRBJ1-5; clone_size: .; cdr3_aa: CASSQEGTGSFISNQPQHF; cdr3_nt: TGCGCCAGCAGCCAAGAAGGGACAGGGTCATTCATCAGCAATCAGCCCCAGCATTTT
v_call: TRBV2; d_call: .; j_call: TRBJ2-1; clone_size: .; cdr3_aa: CASSDKGPSSYNEQFF; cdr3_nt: TGTGCCAGCAGTGACAAGGGACCCTCCTCCTACAATGAGCAGTTCTTC
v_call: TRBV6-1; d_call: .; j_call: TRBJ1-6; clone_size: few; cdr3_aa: CASRTTRSSYNSPLHF; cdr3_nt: TGTGCCAGCAGGACGACCAGGAGCTCCTATAATTCACCCCTCCACTTT
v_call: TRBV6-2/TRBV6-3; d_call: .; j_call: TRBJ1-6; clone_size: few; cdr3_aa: CASTSTEGSYNSPLHF; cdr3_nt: TGTGCCAGCACCTCGACGGAAGGCTCCTATAATTCACCCCTCCACTTT
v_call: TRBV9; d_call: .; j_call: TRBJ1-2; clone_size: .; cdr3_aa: CASSSTQGALYTF; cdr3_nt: TGTGCCAGCAGCTCTACTCAAGGGGCACTCTACACCTTC
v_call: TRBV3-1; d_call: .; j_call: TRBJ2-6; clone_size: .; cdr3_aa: CASRQVGSGANVLTF; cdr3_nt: TGTGCCAGCAGACAGGTTGGCTCTGGGGCCAACGTCCTGACTTTC
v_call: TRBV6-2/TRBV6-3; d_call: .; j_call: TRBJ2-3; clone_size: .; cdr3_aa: CASKRRASGTDTQYF; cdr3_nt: TGTGCCAGCAAAAGGAGGGCTAGCGGCACAGATACGCAGTATTTT
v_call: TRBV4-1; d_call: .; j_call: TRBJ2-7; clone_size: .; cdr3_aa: CASSQVSNLVSPGTYEQYF; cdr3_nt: TGCGCCAGCAGCCAAGTTTCAAATCTTGTGTCGCCGGGAACCTACGAGCAGTACTTC
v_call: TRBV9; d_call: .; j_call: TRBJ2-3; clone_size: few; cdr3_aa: CASSVDLTDTQYF; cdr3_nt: TGTGCCAGCAGCGTAGACCTTACAGATACGCAGTATTTT
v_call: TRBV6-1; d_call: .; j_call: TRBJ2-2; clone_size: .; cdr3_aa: CASSTRVTGELFF; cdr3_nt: TGTGCCAGCAGTACAAGGGTTACCGGGGAGCTGTTTTTT
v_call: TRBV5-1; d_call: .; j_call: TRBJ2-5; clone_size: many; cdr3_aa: CASSLETVQETQYF; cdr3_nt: TGCGCCAGCAGCTTGGAAACAGTCCAAGAGACCCAGTACTTC
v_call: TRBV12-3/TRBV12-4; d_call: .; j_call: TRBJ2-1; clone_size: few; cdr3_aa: CASSLREGFNEQFF; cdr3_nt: TGTGCCAGCAGTTTGAGAGAGGGGTTCAATGAGCAGTTCTTC
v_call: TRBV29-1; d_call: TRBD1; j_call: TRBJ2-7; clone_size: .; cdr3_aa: CSVRSRTGGLRGGLYEQYF; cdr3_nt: TGCAGCGTTAGATCCAGGACAGGGGGCCTGCGGGGGGGCCTATACGAGCAGTACTTC
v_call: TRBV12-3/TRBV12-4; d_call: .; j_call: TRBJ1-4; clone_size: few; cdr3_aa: CASSLVQGRREKLFF; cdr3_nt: TGTGCCAGCAGTTTAGTACAGGGACGAAGAGAAAAACTGTTTTTT